Listed here are 19 T cell receptor beta chains from one sample, sequenced in a study of T cell clonality in common variable immunodeficiency. Overall study results and limits: In common variable immunodeficiency, TCR beta chains reportedly carried fewer deletions and N-nucleotide insertions.

Antigens for these TCRs are unknown. Here immunoSEQ multiplex PCR was the method, and the copy in TCRdb shows in-frame clones only, minus some. Recorded for this sample: 8,000 to 9,500 clones. The sequencing input was peripheral blood mononuclear cells. The receptors were gathered from a human donor with common variable immunodeficiency.

A remark on this clone: The read comes to an end 3 residues before the CDR3 does, leaving the germline J gene to fill in the end. The chain couples TRBV6-1 to TRBJ2-7; 8 bases agree with TRBD2. This CDR3 region has 15 residues. With V trimmed by 0 bases and J by 3 bases, 4 bases remained unmatched. The V gene's germline CDR1 is MNHNS and CDR2 SASEGT. CDR3 DNA (partial): TGTGCCAGCAGTGAAGCGGAGACTAGCGTCTACGAG. Its protein product is CASSEAETSVYE. The complete CDR3 protein is CASSEAETSVYEQYF.

Comments on this clone: The read terminates 3 residues before the CDR3 end, so the remaining end is supplied by the germline J gene. The chain combines TRBV7-3 with TRBJ2-5; 10 bases agree with TRBD2. The CDR3 consists of 16 residues. Germline V gene sequence: CDR1 SGHTA, CDR2 FQGTGA. J was trimmed by 0 bases and V by 6 bases; bases with no gene match: 7. CDR3 residues: CASRLTSGRYQETQYF. The CDR3 bases that were read are TGTGCCAGCAGATTGACTAGCGGGCGGTACCAAGAGACC.

Comment on this clone: Sequencing ends 3 residues short of the CDR3 end; the germline J gene provides the rest. The V gene is TRBV2, the J gene TRBJ1-6; 7 positions match TRBD1. The trim removed 6 bases at V and 11 bases at J, leaving 13 bases unmatched. The CDR3 extends over 15 amino acids. The V gene's germline CDR1 is SNHLY and CDR2 FYNNEI. CDR3 sequence reads: CASRSSGGTGAPLHF. Partial CDR3 DNA: TGTGCCAGCAGGTCCTCAGGGGGAACGGGGGCACCC.

As concerns this clone: The CDR3 end is not reached by the read, which stops 3 residues before it; the germline J gene fills it in. The rearrangement joins TRBV18 to TRBJ2-7, with D perhaps being TRBD1 or TRBD2 (5 bases each). The germline CDR1 and CDR2 sequences are KGHSH and LQKENI. V lost 6 bases to trimming and J lost 4 bases, with 10 bases between them. The CDR3 has 12 residues. The CDR3 protein is CASSRGEYEQYF. The DNA read from the CDR3 is TGTGCCAGCTCGCGAGGGGAGTACGAG.

Points on this clone: The read stops 3 residues short of the end of the CDR3; the missing end is completed from the germline J gene. This rearrangement joins TRBV30 to TRBJ2-7; 10 bases fit TRBD2. The CDR3 has 12 residues. Per germline, CDR1 GTSNPN and CDR2 SVGIG (reference sequence). V dropped 7 bases and J dropped 3; count of bases not matched to a gene: 3. The CDR3 loop reads CAYSSGGYEQYF. The CDR3 DNA, read in part, is TGTGCCTACTCTAGCGGGGGCTACGAG.

Details on this clone: The observed sequence ends 3 residues before the CDR3 terminus, with the missing tail filled in from the germline J gene. This sequence joins TRBV6-1 and TRBJ2-5; D is ambiguous. Germline V gene data show CDR1 as MNHNS and CDR2 as SASEGT. The CDR3 consists of 14 residues. Trimming removed 3 bases at V and 0 bases at J, with 8 bases between. The chain's CDR3 is CASSEFTDQETQYF. CDR3 DNA (partial): TGTGCCAGCAGTGAGTTTACGGACCAAGAGACC.

A remark on this clone: The CDR3 goes on 3 residues after the read ends, and that part is filled in from the germline J gene. The J gene is TRBJ1-2, the V gene TRBV20-1; 9 bases are a match to TRBD1. The CDR3 loop spans 15 amino acids. CDR1 is DFQATT and CDR2 is SNEGSKA in the germline V gene (reference sequence). The CDR3 reads CSAPRGQGSGYGYTF. The sequenced CDR3 bases are TGCAGTGCTCCCCGGGGACAGGGAAGCGGCTACGGC.

Points on this clone: The missing CDR3 end, 3 residues past where the read stops, is filled in from the germline J gene. The chain employs TRBV18 and TRBJ2-7; TRBD2 is a possible D gene (6 bases). V lost 1 base to trimming and J lost 0 bases, with 10 bases between them. This CDR3 comprises 15 residues. The germline gives CDR1 KGHSH, CDR2 LQKENI. The DNA read from the CDR3 is TGTGCCAGCTCACCACAAGCGGGTACCTCCTACGAG. This translates into CASSPQAGTSYE. The entire CDR3 is CASSPQAGTSYEQYF. The variable domain in full, with the rest retrieved from reference TRBV18 and TRBJ2-7, is NAGVMQNPRHLVRRRGQEARLRCSPMKGHSHVYWYRQLPEEGLKFMVYLQKENIIDESGMPKERFSAEFPKEGPSILRIQQVVRGDSAAYFCASSPQAGTSYEQYFGPGTRLTVT.

Note on this clone: A junction boundary mismatches the germline segment, possibly from a read error. The read terminates 3 residues before the CDR3 end, so the remaining end is supplied by the germline J gene. The chain has TRBV7-9 and TRBJ2-1; TRBD2 aligns across 8 bases. Germline assignment: CDR1 SEHNR and CDR2 FQNEAQ (reference sequence). The CDR3 loop spans 13 amino acids. The DNA read from the CDR3 is TGTTCCAGCCGAAGCGGGGGCTACAATGAG. Translating it yields CSSRSGGYNE. The complete CDR3 protein is CSSRSGGYNEQFF.

Points on this clone: The observed sequence ends 3 residues before the CDR3 terminus, with the missing tail filled in from the germline J gene. The chain employs TRBV19 and TRBJ2-5; D uncertain. CDR3 length equals 15 residues. The germline gives CDR1 LNHDA, CDR2 SQIVND (reference sequence). V lost 0 bases and J lost 5, with 13 bases in between. The CDR3 sequence: CASSIDLQKIETQYF. The CDR3 DNA, read in part, is TGTGCCAGTAGTATAGATCTACAGAAGATTGAGACC.

For this clone: Coverage ceases 3 residues before the CDR3 finishes, and the germline J gene fills in the end. The chain recombines TRBV5-1 with TRBJ2-1; 7 positions agree with TRBD2. The CDR3 totals 14 residues. The V gene end was trimmed by 3 bases and the J gene end by 4 bases; junction bases not matched to a gene: 4. CDR1 is SGHRS, CDR2 YFSETQ, per germline. CDR3 loop: CASSSSGGYNEQFF. The part of the CDR3 DNA that was read is TGCGCCAGCAGCTCTTCCGGGGGGTACAATGAG.

Remarks on this clone: The read ends 3 residues before the CDR3 terminus; that terminus is restored from the germline J gene. The chain links TRBV29-1 to TRBJ2-1; 12 bases map to TRBD2. Trimming at V came to 6 bases and at J to 4 bases, leaving 10 bases not matched to a gene. The CDR3 has 16 amino acids. CDR1 and CDR2 (germline): SQVTM, ANQGSEA. This CDR3 is CSVKPRTSGIYNEQFF. The covered CDR3 bases are TGCAGCGTCAAACCCCGGACTAGCGGGATTTACAATGAG.

About this clone: From the germline J gene comes the end of the CDR3, since the read stops 3 residues before it. The J gene is TRBJ2-7, the V gene TRBV20-1; D might be TRBD1 or TRBD2, each matching 5 bases. Germline assignment: CDR1 DFQATT and CDR2 SNEGSKA (reference sequence). The CDR3 sequence is 16 residues long. V was cut by 4 bases and J by 1 base, with 20 bases left in between. CDR3 loop: CSAMGLVGEGSYEQYF. CDR3 DNA (partial): TGCAGTGCTATGGGGCTTGTGGGAGAGGGGTCCTACGAG.

This clone is identified as medium-sized from frequency. CDR3 amino acids: CSARGTGGSISTGANVLTF. CDR3 DNA (partial): TGCAGTGCTAGAGGGACAGGGGGCTCAATTAGCACTGGGGCCAACGTC. This chain connects TRBV20-1 to TRBJ2-6; 11 bases map to TRBD1. From the germline J gene comes the end of the CDR3, since the read stops 3 residues before it. The V gene end was trimmed by 1 base and the J gene end by 2 bases; junction bases not matched to a gene: 10. Per the germline V gene, CDR1 is DFQATT and CDR2 is SNEGSKA (reference sequence). This CDR3 has 19 amino acids.

Details on this clone: Read sequence stops 3 residues before the CDR3 end, and the germline J gene provides the missing end. The chain couples TRBV19 to TRBJ2-3; 10 bases line up with TRBD1. V trimming: 5 bases; J trimming: 4 bases; junction bases outside the gene matches: 6. CDR1 LNHDA and CDR2 SQIVND come from the germline V gene (reference sequence). This CDR3 is built from 15 residues. The CDR3 region is CASSRTGGQADTQYF. The covered CDR3 bases are TGTGCCAGTAGTCGGACAGGGGGGCAAGCAGATACG.

A remark on this clone: The read comes to an end 3 residues before the CDR3 does, leaving the germline J gene to fill in the end. J is TRBJ2-7 and V is TRBV5-1, with a tentative D call TRBD2 (6 bases). CDR1 is SGHRS, CDR2 YFSETQ, per germline. The V gene lost 4 bases and the J gene lost 3 bases, with 14 bases spanning the gap. The CDR3 is 14 residues long. CDR3 bases read: TGCGCCAGCAGCCAAGGGGACTCCTACTACGAG. It translates to CASSQGDSYYE. The whole CDR3 protein is CASSQGDSYYEQYF.

Remarks on this clone: The CDR3 end is not reached by the read, which stops 3 residues before it; the germline J gene fills it in. This chain uses TRBV7-9 with TRBJ1-4, with D possibly being TRBD1 (5 bases). The CDR3 sequence is 14 residues long. The germline V gene has CDR1 SEHNR and CDR2 FQNEAQ (reference sequence). V lost 1 base and J lost 8, with 11 bases in between. CDR3 region: CASSLGQGEEKLFF. The CDR3 bases that were read are TGTGCCAGCAGCTTAGGCCAGGGCGAGGAAAAA.

Worth noting for this clone: The read finishes 3 residues shy of the CDR3 end, and the germline J gene is used to complete it. The chain carries TRBV19 and TRBJ1-6; 12 bases align to TRBD1. The CDR3 covers 17 residues. Germline V lookup: CDR1 LNHDA, CDR2 SQIVND (reference sequence). With 3 bases clipped from V and 8 bases from J, the junction kept 8 bases outside the gene matches. The CDR3 bases that were read are TGTGCCAGTAGTATTTCGGGACAGGGGGCTGTTTATTCACCC. It specifies CASSISGQGAVYSP. The CDR3 as a whole reads CASSISGQGAVYSPLHF.

A word on this clone: The read finishes 3 residues shy of the CDR3 end, and the germline J gene is used to complete it. The chain is built from TRBV18 and TRBJ1-2, with 10 bases lining up with TRBD1. The germline V gene encodes CDR1 KGHSH and CDR2 LQKENI. The CDR3 loop spans 14 amino acids. Partial CDR3 DNA: TGTGCCAGCTCACTACCCGGGACAGGGGCGGAC. Translation: CASSLPGTGAD. The CDR3 as a whole reads CASSLPGTGADYTF. Drawing the rest from reference TRBV18 and TRBJ1-2, the complete variable domain is NAGVMQNPRHLVRRRGQEARLRCSPMKGHSHVYWYRQLPEEGLKFMVYLQKENIIDESGMPKERFSAEFPKEGPSILRIQQVVRGDSAAYFCASSLPGTGADYTFGSGTRLTVV.